This entry describes one TCR beta chain. The data are from a study of blood T cell repertoires in COVID-19. The wider study: T cells, B-cell-depleted T cells, or PBMCs supplied cDNA or gDNA.

TCRdb's copy holds only in-frame clones and misses some; the assay was immunoSEQ multiplex PCR. The data show 180,000 or so clones, roughly 80% seen once. This CDR3 has 13 amino acids. Germline CDR1 is SQVTM and CDR2 is ANQGSEA. V lost 3 bases and J 6 bases, leaving 11 bases between the germline ends. This receptor was obtained from a woman aged 35 to 49 with COVID-19, enrolled during active disease. The V call is TRBV29-1, the J call TRBJ1-4, with D perhaps matching TRBD1 (5 bases). The sequenced sample was peripheral blood. The CDR3 sequence is CSVDVSGDEKLFF. The DNA for the CDR3 is TGCAGCGTTGACGTGTCGGGGGATGAAAAACTGTTTTTT.